A selection of T cell receptor beta chains follows, all from one sample in a study of blood T cell repertoires in COVID-19. Measured with immunoSEQ multiplex PCR; TCRdb has only the in-frame clones, and not every one. The table has about 60,000 clones, around 84% seen once. The sequencing sample was made of peripheral blood. These receptors were taken from a man aged 65 to 79 with active COVID-19. Both conserved end residues are part of each CDR3. Fields, in order: D gene, J gene, clone size, V gene, CDR3 protein, CDR3 DNA. The D gene is left open where the match is weak. The listing skips clone size in some rows; elsewhere it reads once, few, many or a size class.

TRBD2	TRBJ2-7	-	TRBV18	CASSPNGLAASYEQYF	TGTGCCAGCTCACCGAACGGACTAGCGGCATCCTACGAGCAGTACTTC
TRBD2	TRBJ2-5	-	TRBV5-4	CASSPGTSGPQETQYF	TGTGCCAGCAGCCCGGGGACTAGCGGGCCCCAAGAGACCCAGTACTTC
-	TRBJ1-6	-	TRBV3-1/TRBV3-2	CATGGSPLHF	TGTGCCACCGGGGGTTCACCCCTCCACTTT
-	TRBJ2-3	few	TRBV11-3	CASSLTGVDTQYF	TGTGCCAGCAGCTTAACGGGAGTTGATACGCAGTATTTT
TRBD2	TRBJ2-7	-	TRBV19	CASRTSGSSSYEQYF	TGTGCCAGCCGGACTAGCGGGAGCAGTTCCTACGAGCAGTACTTC
TRBD1	TRBJ1-2	-	TRBV18	CASSPIYGQGDYGYTF	TGTGCCAGCTCACCTATTTACGGTCAGGGGGACTATGGCTACACCTTC
-	TRBJ2-3	-	TRBV18	CASSPPGLTDTQYF	TGTGCCAGCTCACCACCGGGGCTGACAGATACGCAGTATTTT
-	TRBJ1-2	-	TRBV15	CATSRGVRGGNYGYTF	TGTGCCACCAGCAGAGGAGTTCGGGGGGGTAACTATGGCTACACCTTC
-	TRBJ2-5	-	TRBV18	CASSLIQGQETQYF	TGTGCCAGCTCACTCATTCAGGGGCAAGAGACCCAGTACTTC
TRBD1	TRBJ1-3	-	TRBV9	CASSQRTGGSGNTIYF	TGTGCCAGCAGCCAGAGGACAGGGGGCTCTGGAAACACCATATATTTT
-	TRBJ1-5	-	TRBV18	CASSPRRNQPQHF	TGTGCCAGCTCACCAAGGAGGAATCAGCCCCAGCATTTT
-	TRBJ2-1	-	TRBV5-1	CASSLAGRGSYNEQFF	TGCGCCAGCAGCTTGGCTGGACGGGGCTCCTACAATGAGCAGTTCTTC
-	TRBJ2-5	-	TRBV5-6	CASSLFRSQETQYF	TGTGCCAGCAGCTTGTTCCGGAGCCAAGAGACCCAGTACTTC
-	TRBJ1-2	-	TRBV3-1/TRBV3-2	CASSLTGPNYGYTF	TGTGCCAGCAGCCTGACAGGACCGAACTATGGCTACACCTTC
TRBD1	TRBJ2-1	-	TRBV7-8	CASSLMDRTGYNEQFF	TGTGCCAGCAGCTTAATGGACAGGACAGGGTACAATGAGCAGTTCTTC
TRBD1	TRBJ2-1	-	TRBV5-1	CASSDSGTGVNEQFF	TGCGCCAGCAGCGACTCCGGGACAGGAGTAAATGAGCAGTTCTTC
TRBD1	TRBJ1-1	-	TRBV28	CASSRRQGRNTEAFF	TGTGCCAGCAGCCGACGACAGGGTCGGAACACTGAAGCTTTCTTT
TRBD2	TRBJ2-1	-	TRBV10-3	CAIRGLAGGPNNEQFF	TGTGCCATCAGAGGACTAGCGGGAGGGCCAAACAATGAGCAGTTCTTC
-	TRBJ1-6	-	TRBV30	CAYDSFPSPLHF	TGTGCCTACGACAGCTTTCCTTCACCCCTCCACTTT
TRBD1	TRBJ2-7	-	TRBV9	CASSAGQGYYEQYF	TGTGCCAGCAGCGCGGGACAGGGATACTACGAGCAGTACTTC